What follows are 18 T cell receptor beta chains derived from one specimen sequenced in a study of T cell responses to AZD1222 COVID-19 vaccine. Only in-frame clones appear in the TCRdb table, and some are missing; sequencing was by immunoSEQ multiplex PCR. This table holds about 120,000 clones, roughly nine tenths found once. This material consisted of peripheral blood, taken on day 0 of AZD1222 vaccination. The receptors originated from an adult in good health.

Here the CDR3 reads CASTKQGYYGYTF. CDR3 sequence (DNA): TGTGCCAGCACCAAACAGGGTTACTATGGCTACACCTTC. The V call is TRBV7-9, the J call TRBJ1-2; tentatively, D is TRBD1 (6 bases). The CDR3 covers 13 residues. The germline V gene encodes CDR1 SEHNR and CDR2 FQNEAQ (reference sequence). V dropped 7 bases and J dropped 3 bases, with 12 bases sitting between them.

The V gene is TRBV7-9, the J gene TRBJ2-6, with a possible D match to TRBD2 (5 bases). Germline CDR1 SEHNR, CDR2 FQNEAQ (reference sequence). The CDR3 loop spans 15 amino acids. Trimming stripped 5 bases from V and 2 bases from J, with 10 bases between. CDR3 DNA: TGTGCCAGCAGCGAAGGGAGAACTGGGGCCAACGTCCTGACTTTC. It encodes CASSEGRTGANVLTF.

This clone came up once. The chain carries TRBV2 and TRBJ2-1; 8 bases align to TRBD2. The CDR3 loop spans 15 amino acids. J lost 4 bases, V lost 6 bases, and 8 bases had no gene match. Germline V gene data show CDR1 as SNHLY and CDR2 as FYNNEI. CDR3 amino acids: CASSLTGTSYNEQFF. DNA of the CDR3: TGTGCCAGCAGCCTGACCGGGACTAGTTACAATGAGCAGTTCTTC.

The chain links TRBV6-4 to TRBJ1-4; TRBD1 aligns across 10 bases. The germline V gene has CDR1 MRHNA and CDR2 SNTAGT. This CDR3 is 17 amino acids long. V was pared by 4 bases and J by 7 bases, with 12 bases of the junction left unmatched. The CDR3 protein is CASSVPRETGGVEKLFF. The CDR3 nucleotides are TGTGCCAGCAGTGTGCCGAGAGAGACAGGGGGCGTTGAAAAACTGTTTTTT.

This CDR3 reads CASSLEGQGGHGYTF. CDR3 nucleotide sequence: TGTGCCAGCAGCTTAGAGGGACAGGGAGGCCATGGCTACACCTTC. V is TRBV11-1 and J is TRBJ1-2; the match to TRBD1 covers 9 bases. V was clipped by 1 base and J by 6 bases; unmatched bases: 6. CDR3 length equals 15 residues. From germline, CDR1 is SGHAT and CDR2 FQDESV (reference sequence).

The chain recombines TRBV4-1 with TRBJ1-2; maybe TRBD1 (5 bases). This CDR3 has 17 amino acids. V was pared by 8 bases and J by 8 bases, with 30 bases between. Germline V gene sequence: CDR1 MGHRA, CDR2 YSYEKL. The CDR3 here is CASSARSDRARAWGYTF. CDR3 nucleotides: TGCGCCAGCTCCGCCCGGTCTGACAGAGCCCGCGCATGGGGCTACACCTTC.

This rearrangement joins TRBV19 to TRBJ1-5; perhaps TRBD1 as D (5 bases). Germline V gene data show CDR1 as LNHDA and CDR2 as SQIVND (reference sequence). This CDR3 region has 15 residues. V was cut by 3 bases and J by 2 bases, with 11 bases left in between. The chain's CDR3 is CASSIDTGGNQPQHF. DNA of the CDR3: TGTGCCAGTAGTATTGACACAGGAGGCAATCAGCCCCAGCATTTT.

The rearrangement joins TRBV10-3 to TRBJ1-1; D is perhaps TRBD1 (5 bases). Germline assignment: CDR1 ENHRY and CDR2 SYGVKD. Trimming stripped 10 bases from V and 0 bases from J, with 12 bases between. This CDR3 contains 13 residues. CDR3 bases: TGTGCCACCCGCGACAGATTGAACACTGAAGCTTTCTTT. It is translated as CATRDRLNTEAFF.

J is TRBJ1-1 and V is TRBV2, with D uncertain. This CDR3 spans 15 amino acids. Trimming left V 5 bases short and J 0 bases short, with 13 bases between. CDR1 and CDR2 from the germline V gene are SNHLY and FYNNEI. Here the CDR3 reads CASSQIRVLNTEAFF. The CDR3 DNA sequence: TGTGCCAGCAGTCAAATTAGGGTCTTGAACACTGAAGCTTTCTTT. Based on the CDR3 plus reference TRBV2 and TRBJ1-1, the full variable domain is EPEVTQTPSHQVTQMGQEVILRCVPISNHLYFYWYRQILGQKVEFLVSFYNNEISEKSEIFDDQFSVERPDGSNFTLKIRSTKLEDSAMYFCASSQIRVLNTEAFFGQGTRLTVV.

The rearrangement links TRBV19 to TRBJ2-7; D uncertain. CDR3 size: 14 residues. Trimming removed 5 bases at V and 4 bases at J, with 15 bases between. Germline loops: CDR1 LNHDA, CDR2 SQIVND (reference sequence). In DNA form, the CDR3 reads TGTGCCAGTAGTCCGTCTCCGACCTTTTACGAGCAGTACTTC. It translates to CASSPSPTFYEQYF.

The J gene is TRBJ1-3, the V gene TRBV3-1 (or the pseudogene TRBV3-2); possible D gene TRBD1, 5 bases. The CDR3 runs 15 residues. Germline CDR1 is LGHDT and CDR2 is YNNKEL (reference sequence). The ends were cut back, 5 bases at V and 0 bases at J, with 11 bases in the middle. CDR3 bases: TGTGCCAGCAGCGCGGACATATCCTCTGGAAACACCATATATTTT. As protein: CASSADISSGNTIYF.

V and J are TRBV19 and TRBJ1-1; TRBD1 matches at 8 bases. J was trimmed by 5 bases and V by 5 bases; bases with no gene match: 7. From germline, CDR1 is LNHDA and CDR2 SQIVND (reference sequence). This CDR3 has 14 residues. The CDR3 region is CASSSRTGKTEAFF. CDR3 bases: TGTGCCAGTAGTTCGAGGACAGGGAAAACTGAAGCTTTCTTT. The whole variable domain, filled in from reference TRBV19 and TRBJ1-1, reads DGGITQSPKYLFRKEGQNVTLSCEQNLNHDAMYWYRQDPGQGLRLIYYSQIVNDFQKGDIAEGYSVSREKKESFPLTVTSAQKNPTAFYLCASSSRTGKTEAFFGQGTRLTVV.

The chain combines TRBV18 with TRBJ1-4; D might be TRBD1 (5 bases). In germline, CDR1 is KGHSH, CDR2 LQKENI. V was trimmed by 1 base and J by 2 bases, leaving 11 bases between them. The CDR3 length is 16 residues. This CDR3 is CASSPLPGATNEKLFF. In nucleotides, the CDR3 is TGTGCCAGCTCACCACTACCCGGGGCGACTAATGAAAAACTGTTTTTT. Complete variable domain (other parts from reference TRBV18 and TRBJ1-4): NAGVMQNPRHLVRRRGQEARLRCSPMKGHSHVYWYRQLPEEGLKFMVYLQKENIIDESGMPKERFSAEFPKEGPSILRIQQVVRGDSAAYFCASSPLPGATNEKLFFGSGTQLSVL.

The chain recombines TRBV12-3 or TRBV12-4 with TRBJ1-6, with D uncertain. CDR3 length: 12 amino acids. V was cut by 3 bases and J by 9 bases, with 6 bases left in between. CDR3 amino acids: CASSFPSSPLHF. The CDR3 nucleotides read TGTGCCAGCAGTTTCCCTAGTTCACCCCTCCACTTT.

The rearrangement uses TRBV18 and TRBJ1-1, with 8 nucleotides matching TRBD1. The CDR3 sequence is 15 residues long. Per germline, CDR1 KGHSH and CDR2 LQKENI. J was trimmed by 5 bases and V by 3 bases; bases with no gene match: 8. CDR3 nucleotides: TGTGCCAGCTCACCTCGACAGGGGAGGGAAACTGAAGCTTTCTTT. Residues: CASSPRQGRETEAFF. Looking up the rest from reference TRBV18 and TRBJ1-1 gives the full variable domain: NAGVMQNPRHLVRRRGQEARLRCSPMKGHSHVYWYRQLPEEGLKFMVYLQKENIIDESGMPKERFSAEFPKEGPSILRIQQVVRGDSAAYFCASSPRQGRETEAFFGQGTRLTVV.

The rearrangement links TRBV5-6 to TRBJ2-7; D is ambiguous. Germline CDR1 reads SGHDT; CDR2 reads YYEEEE. The CDR3 spans 13 residues. Trimming left V 3 bases short and J 7 bases short, with 14 bases between. In DNA form, the CDR3 reads TGTGCCAGCAGCTGGACGAAATCAAGGGAGCAGTACTTC. Encoded protein: CASSWTKSREQYF.

Points on this clone: Additional DNA sequences in this sample encode the identical CDR3. The chain joins TRBV5-1 to TRBJ1-1; 7 bases match TRBD1. The V and J ends lost 2 bases and 1 base, in that order; junction bases with no gene match: 2. This CDR3 region has 14 residues. Germline V CDR1 and CDR2: SGHRS, YFSETQ. CDR3 nucleotide sequence: TGCGCCAGCAGCTTACGGACAGGGAACACTGAAGCTTTCTTT. Translated: CASSLRTGNTEAFF.

This chain links TRBV6-5 with TRBJ2-7; 9 bases line up with TRBD2. Looked up from germline, CDR1 is MNHEY and CDR2 is SVGAGI. V was clipped by 6 bases and J by 3 bases; unmatched bases: 6. The CDR3 runs to 14 residues. In nucleotides, the CDR3 is TGTGCCAGCAGCGTAGCGGGGGCTCTCTACGAGCAGTACTTC. The encoded protein is CASSVAGALYEQYF.